This T cell receptor (beta chain) is from a study of T cell responses to AZD1222 COVID-19 vaccine. It was second doses at about 4 or about 12 weeks that were pooled. TCRdb keeps only in-frame clones here, not all; method: immunoSEQ multiplex PCR. The sample holds approximately 200,000 clones, approximately 89% seen once. Notes on this clone: The antigen is undetermined.

Study observations and caveats: Clonal diversity may have been underestimated, and the donors were mostly white British, with more females than males. Along spike, vaccine-associated CD4 TCRs were found throughout, with dominance at 160-218 and 743-854. Epitopes outside B.1.351 and B.1.1.7 mutated regions reportedly drew nearly half of spike TCRs.

Source: peripheral blood, taken 28 days after the second AZD1222 dose. The TCR comes from an adult who received the AZD1222 COVID-19 vaccine.

DNA of the CDR3: TGTGCCAGCAGCGTAGGAAGCCCAGGGGACACCGGGGAGCTGTTTTTT. This gives the protein CASSVGSPGDTGELFF. V gene TRBV9 combines with J gene TRBJ2-2; possible D gene TRBD1, 6 bases. Germline lookup yields CDR1 SGDLS and CDR2 YYNGEE. The CDR3 is 16 residues long. The V gene lost 0 bases and the J gene lost 3 bases, with 12 bases spanning the gap.